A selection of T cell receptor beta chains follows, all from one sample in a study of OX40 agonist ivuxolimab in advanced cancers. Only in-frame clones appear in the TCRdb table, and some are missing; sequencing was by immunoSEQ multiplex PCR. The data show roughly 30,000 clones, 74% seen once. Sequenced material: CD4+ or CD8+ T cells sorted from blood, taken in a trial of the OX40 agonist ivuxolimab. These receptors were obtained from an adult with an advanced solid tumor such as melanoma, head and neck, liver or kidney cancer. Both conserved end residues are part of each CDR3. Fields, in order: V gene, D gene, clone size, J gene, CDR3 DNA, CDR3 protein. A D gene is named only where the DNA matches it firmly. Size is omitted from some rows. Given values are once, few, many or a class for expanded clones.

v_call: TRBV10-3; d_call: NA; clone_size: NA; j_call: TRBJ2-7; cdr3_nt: TGTGCCATCAGTGAGTCAGGCGTCTTAGGGTACGAGCAGTACTTC; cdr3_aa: CAISESGVLGYEQYF
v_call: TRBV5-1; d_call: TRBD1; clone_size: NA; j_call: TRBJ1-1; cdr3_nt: TGCGCCAGCAGCTTGGGGCAGGGGGGACGTATGAACACTGAAGCTTTCTTT; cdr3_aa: CASSLGQGGRMNTEAFF
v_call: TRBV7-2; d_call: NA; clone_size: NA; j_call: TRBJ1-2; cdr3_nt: TGTGCCAGCAGCTCTCTGCAGACTCATGGCTACACCTTC; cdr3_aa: CASSSLQTHGYTF
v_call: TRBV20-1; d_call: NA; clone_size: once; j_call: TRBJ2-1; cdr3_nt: TGCAGTGCTACCAGGGATGAGCAGTTCTTC; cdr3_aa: CSATRDEQFF
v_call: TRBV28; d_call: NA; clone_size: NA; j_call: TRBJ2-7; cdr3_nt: TGTGCCACCACCCCAGGAGCCTACGAGCAGTACTTC; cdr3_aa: CATTPGAYEQYF
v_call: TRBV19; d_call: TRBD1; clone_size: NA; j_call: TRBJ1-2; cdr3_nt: TGTGCCAGTAGTATGGGGGACAGGGGAGTGGATGGCTACACCTTC; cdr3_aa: CASSMGDRGVDGYTF
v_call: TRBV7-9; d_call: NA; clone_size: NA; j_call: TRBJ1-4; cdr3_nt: TGTGCCAGCAGCCCGGGAGGGGTAAAACTGTTTTTT; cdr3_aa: CASSPGGVKLFF
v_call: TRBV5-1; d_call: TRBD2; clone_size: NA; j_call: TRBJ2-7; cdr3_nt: TGCGCCAGCAGCAAAGCCGGGACTAACTCCTACGAGCAGTACTTC; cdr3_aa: CASSKAGTNSYEQYF
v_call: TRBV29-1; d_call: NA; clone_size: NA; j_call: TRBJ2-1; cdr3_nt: TGCAGCGTTGAAGGCAGAAGCTACAATGAGCAGTTCTTC; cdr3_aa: CSVEGRSYNEQFF
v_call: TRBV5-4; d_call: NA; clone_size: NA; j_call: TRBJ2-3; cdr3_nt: TGTGCCAGCAGCTTGGGGACCACTGTCGCAGATACGCAGTATTTT; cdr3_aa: CASSLGTTVADTQYF